These 32 T cell receptor beta chains originate from one sample sequenced in a study of T-cell reconstitution after alpha-beta-depleted transplantation in children. Molecular barcoding with unique molecular identifiers was used for the TCRbeta library. TCRdb reprocessed the PCR reads via MiXCR and lists one record per CDR3 protein. Among under 850,000 distinct CDR3 sequences listed, about 12% were seen once. The starting material was PBMCs, obtained before TCRalphabeta/CD19-depleted stem cell transplant. The receptors originated from a girl aged 2-10 years with congenital amegakaryocytic thrombocytopenia, due to receive a stem cell transplant.

This clonotype was recorded at least ten times. The chain is built from TRBV5-5 and TRBJ2-1; 7 positions match TRBD1. This CDR3 is 16 amino acids long. V shed 7 bases, J shed 0 bases, and the junction held 10 bases outside the gene matches. The germline gives CDR1 SGHKS, CDR2 YYEKEE (reference sequence). The CDR3 reads CASAYSGQSSYNEQFF. In nucleotides, the CDR3 is TGTGCCAGCGCCTACTCGGGACAGAGCTCCTACAATGAGCAGTTCTTC.

This clonotype was observed a handful of times. The chain carries TRBV5-1 and TRBJ2-5; no firm D call. Trimming took 1 base from V and 5 from J, leaving 15 bases between them. The CDR3 totals 15 residues. The germline V gene has CDR1 SGHRS and CDR2 YFSETQ. The CDR3, as DNA: TGCGCCAGCAGCTTGACATCAATTCCCGGGGAGACCCAGTACTTC. Its protein product is CASSLTSIPGETQYF.

The V and J genes are TRBV29-1 and TRBJ2-1; possibly TRBD1 for D (7 bases). The CDR3 is 13 amino acids. V was cut by 6 bases and J by 10 bases, with 19 bases left in between. Germline CDR1 and CDR2: SQVTM and ANQGSEA. The CDR3 region is CSVYGGQKGEQFF. The CDR3 bases are TGCAGCGTCTACGGGGGACAGAAAGGGGAGCAGTTCTTC.

In this sample, this clonotype turned up a few times. This chain joins TRBV5-1 and TRBJ1-2; 7 bases agree with TRBD1. Germline-derived CDR1 and CDR2 are SGHRS and YFSETQ. This CDR3 is 16 amino acids long. V dropped 3 bases and J dropped 4; count of bases not matched to a gene: 12. The CDR3 coding sequence is TGCGCCAGCAGCTGGGGACGGACAGGCCCTTTCTATGGCTACACCTTC. It is translated as CASSWGRTGPFYGYTF. The entire variable domain, with the rest obtained from reference TRBV5-1 and TRBJ1-2, is as follows: KAGVTQTPRYLIKTRGQQVTLSCSPISGHRSVSWYQQTPGQGLQFLFEYFSETQRNKGNFPGRFSGRQFSNSRSEMNVSTLELGDSALYLCASSWGRTGPFYGYTFGSGTRLTVV.

CDR3 amino acids: CASSSRTDDAFF. CDR3 in DNA: TGTGCCAGCAGCTCTCGGACAGACGACGCTTTCTTT. The rearrangement links TRBV5-5 to TRBJ1-1, with TRBD1 as a possible D gene (6 bases). Germline-derived CDR1 and CDR2 are SGHKS and YYEKEE (reference sequence). V dropped 3 bases and J dropped 11 bases, with 14 bases sitting between them. The CDR3 consists of 12 residues.

This clonotype was seen a handful of times. V and J are TRBV5-1 and TRBJ2-1; 7 bases line up with TRBD2. This CDR3 is built from 15 residues. With V trimmed by 6 bases and J by 9 bases, 15 bases remained unmatched. The V gene's germline CDR1 is SGHRS and CDR2 YFSETQ. CDR3 nucleotides: TGCGCCAGCAAGATCGGTGCTAGCGGAGGGGTTGAGCAGTTCTTC. It is translated as CASKIGASGGVEQFF.

This clonotype appeared many times. The rearrangement links TRBV28 to TRBJ2-3; 11 bases agree with TRBD2. CDR3 length: 16 amino acids. Trimming at V came to 5 bases and at J to 4 bases, leaving 8 bases not matched to a gene. Per germline, CDR1 MDHEN and CDR2 SYDVKM. This CDR3 reads CASSLRSGRGPDTQYF. CDR3 sequence (DNA): TGTGCCAGCAGTCTCCGTAGCGGGAGGGGGCCAGATACGCAGTATTTT.

This clonotype was seen a handful of times. V usage is TRBV3-1 and J usage is TRBJ2-1; maybe TRBD2 (6 bases). Germline lookup yields CDR1 LGHDT and CDR2 YNNKEL (reference sequence). Trimming stripped 4 bases from V and 6 bases from J, with 10 bases between. CDR3 length: 13 residues. This chain's CDR3 is CASSRVGGNEQFF. As DNA, the CDR3 is TGTGCCAGCAGCCGTGTGGGGGGCAATGAGCAGTTCTTC.

Notes on this clonotype: No conserved phenylalanine or tryptophan is present at the end of the CDR3, so a read error is the likely explanation. The genes are TRBV5-1 and TRBJ2-7; 12 nucleotides line up with TRBD2. Germline assignment: CDR1 SGHRS and CDR2 YFSETQ. The J segment lost 3 bases and the V segment lost 2 bases, leaving 6 bases of the junction unmatched. The CDR3 spans 16 residues. CDR3 in amino acids: CASSFSRLAGVYEQYS. The CDR3 DNA reads TGCGCCAGCAGCTTTTCAAGACTAGCGGGAGTCTACGAGCAGTACTCC.

This clonotype has a handful of counts. J is TRBJ2-2 and V is TRBV5-5; D could derive from TRBD1 or TRBD2 (6 bases each). The ends were cut back, 4 bases at V and 5 bases at J, with 15 bases in the middle. This CDR3 contains 15 residues. Germline assignment: CDR1 SGHKS and CDR2 YYEKEE (reference sequence). The CDR3 DNA sequence: TGTGCCAGCAGCACTGAGGGGGGCGGAACCGGGGAGCTGTTTTTT. It yields the protein CASSTEGGGTGELFF.

The gene calls are TRBV20-1 and TRBJ2-1; D may match TRBD1 or TRBD2 (6 bases each). CDR1 and CDR2 (germline): DFQATT, SNEGSKA (reference sequence). Trimming left V 5 bases short and J 6 bases short, with 17 bases between. The CDR3 runs to 14 residues. This CDR3 reads CSAPKGGWGNEQFF. The DNA of the CDR3 is TGCAGTGCTCCGAAGGGGGGTTGGGGCAATGAGCAGTTCTTC.

This clonotype was counted between two and nine times. This chain links TRBV20-1 with TRBJ2-7; 11 nucleotides match TRBD2. CDR3 length: 15 residues. CDR1 and CDR2 from the germline V gene are DFQATT and SNEGSKA (reference sequence). V lost 5 bases, J lost 3 bases, and 9 bases stayed unmatched. The CDR3 coding sequence is TGCAGTGCTGCTACTAGCGGGAGTTCAGGCTACGAGCAGTACTTC. It yields the protein CSAATSGSSGYEQYF.

This clonotype was recorded at least ten times. The rearrangement links TRBV10-3 to TRBJ2-1; D may be TRBD2 (5 bases). V shed 0 bases and J shed 7 bases, with 19 bases lying between them. CDR3 size: 17 residues. Per the germline V gene, CDR1 is ENHRY and CDR2 is SYGVKD. The CDR3: CAISESKLIRKRNEQFF. Written as DNA, the CDR3 is TGTGCCATCAGTGAGTCGAAGTTGATTAGGAAGCGGAATGAGCAGTTCTTC.

Many counts were recorded for this clonotype. The chain recombines TRBV15 with TRBJ2-7; D not certain. CDR3 size: 14 residues. V lost 3 bases and J lost 7, with 16 bases in between. Germline V CDR1 and CDR2: LNHNV, YYDKDF (reference sequence). The CDR3 sequence is CATSSAAVPAEQYF. CDR3 in DNA: TGTGCCACCAGCAGTGCGGCGGTACCCGCTGAGCAGTACTTC.

The count of this clonotype is one. This clone may be a read error of a much larger clone one base away. The chain has TRBV20-1 and TRBJ2-1; D remains ambiguous. This CDR3 has 16 residues. The germline V gene encodes CDR1 DFQATT and CDR2 SNEGSKA (reference sequence). CDR3 sequence (DNA): TGCAGTGCCCGCCACCCGGGCCCCCACTCCTACAATGAGCAGTCCTTC. Translation gives CSARHPGPHSYNEQSF.

This clonotype was found a few times. This chain joins TRBV29-1 and TRBJ2-6; D is possibly TRBD2 (5 bases). V was cut by 6 bases and J by 0 bases, with 21 bases left in between. The CDR3 is made up of 18 amino acids. Germline values: CDR1 SQVTM, CDR2 ANQGSEA. The CDR3 loop is CSVASTEPRGSGANVLTF. In DNA form, the CDR3 reads TGCAGCGTAGCGAGCACAGAGCCTCGGGGCTCTGGGGCCAACGTCCTGACTTTC. Using reference TRBV29-1 and TRBJ2-6 for the parts outside the CDR3, the full variable domain is SAVISQKPSRDICQRGTSLTIQCQVDSQVTMMFWYRQQPGQSLTLIATANQGSEATYESGFVIDKFPISRPNLTFSTLTVSNMSPEDSSIYLCSVASTEPRGSGANVLTFGAGSRLTVL.

The chain joins TRBV12-5 to TRBJ2-7, with TRBD1 as a possible D gene (6 bases). Germline CDR1 and CDR2: LGHNT and FRNRAP. The CDR3 consists of 14 residues. The V gene lost 5 bases and the J gene lost 0 bases, with 11 bases spanning the gap. The CDR3 spells CASGARDNSYEQYF. CDR3 nucleotide sequence: TGTGCTAGTGGTGCCCGGGACAACTCCTACGAGCAGTACTTC. Looking up the rest from reference TRBV12-5 and TRBJ2-7 gives the full variable domain: DARVTQTPRHKVTEMGQEVTMRCQPILGHNTVFWYRQTMMQGLELLAYFRNRAPLDDSGMPKDRFSAEMPDATLATLKIQPSEPRDSAVYFCASGARDNSYEQYFGPGTRLTVT.

This clonotype appeared many times. The chain joins TRBV4-1 to TRBJ2-5; the D gene is possibly TRBD2 (6 bases). Germline lookup yields CDR1 MGHRA and CDR2 YSYEKL. CDR3 length equals 14 residues. Between the trimmed V and J ends, which lost 0 bases and 5 bases, there was a span of 10 bases. CDR3 region: CASSQEPGVETQYF. CDR3 coding DNA: TGCGCCAGCAGCCAAGAACCGGGAGTCGAGACCCAGTACTTC.

The gene calls are TRBV5-1 and TRBJ2-2; D gene unclear. The CDR3 is 13 amino acids. Germline V gives CDR1 SGHRS, CDR2 YFSETQ. V lost 5 bases to trimming and J lost 6 bases, with 11 bases between them. The CDR3 nucleotides are TGCGCCAGCAGACCTGAGTCTGCCGGGGAGCTGTTTTTT. Amino acid sequence: CASRPESAGELFF.

This clonotype has more than one count but fewer than ten. J is TRBJ2-1 and V is TRBV12-3 or TRBV12-4; 13 nucleotides match TRBD2. J gave up 7 bases and V 5 bases, and 8 bases lay outside the gene matches. This CDR3 has 16 amino acids. This CDR3 is CASSGRLAGGRNEQFF. As DNA, the CDR3 is TGTGCCAGCAGTGGGCGACTAGCGGGAGGACGGAATGAGCAGTTCTTC.

This clonotype has ten or more counts. The V and J genes are TRBV5-1 and TRBJ2-3; 9 bases agree with TRBD1. The length of the CDR3 is 16 residues. Losses at the gene ends were 0 bases for V and 2 bases for J; bases not matched to a gene: 4. Germline-derived CDR1 and CDR2 are SGHRS and YFSETQ. This chain's CDR3 is CASSLGTGVPTDTQYF. CDR3 DNA sequence: TGCGCCAGCAGCTTGGGGACAGGGGTCCCCACAGATACGCAGTATTTT.

This sequence joins TRBV27 and TRBJ1-1, with 10 bases that match TRBD1. This CDR3 comprises 15 residues. Germline CDR1 and CDR2: MNHEY and SMNVEV (reference sequence). Trimming cost V 7 bases and J 2 bases; bases outside gene matches: 7. The CDR3 protein is CASMGTGVFNTEAFF. In DNA form, the CDR3 reads TGTGCCAGCATGGGGACAGGGGTATTCAACACTGAAGCTTTCTTT.

This clonotype was recorded a few times. V gene TRBV7-9 combines with J gene TRBJ2-7; D could derive from TRBD1 or TRBD2 (6 bases each). V lost 8 bases to trimming and J lost 0 bases, with 14 bases between them. The germline V gene encodes CDR1 SEHNR and CDR2 FQNEAQ (reference sequence). There are 14 residues in the CDR3. The CDR3 nucleotides read TGTGCCAGCGGCAGGAGGGGGTCCTCCTACGAGCAGTACTTC. Translated: CASGRRGSSYEQYF.

The chain is built from TRBV6-4 and TRBJ2-1, with TRBD2 as a possible D gene (5 bases). Per the germline V gene, CDR1 is MRHNA and CDR2 is SNTAGT. This CDR3 spans 16 amino acids. Trimming removed 2 bases at V and 7 bases at J, with 18 bases between. CDR3 protein: CASSDRAGALGNEQFF. The CDR3 DNA sequence: TGTGCCAGCAGTGACCGGGCGGGCGCATTAGGGAATGAGCAGTTCTTC.

This clonotype was counted at least ten times. The chain employs TRBV10-1 and TRBJ1-2; no clear D gene. Germline CDR1 and CDR2: WNHNN and SYGVQD (reference sequence). With 3 bases removed from V and 3 bases from J, the gap between germline ends came to 8 bases. The CDR3 contains 13 residues. CDR3 in amino acids: CASSDRPDYGYTF. The CDR3 DNA is TGCGCCAGCAGTGACCGCCCGGACTATGGCTACACCTTC.

This clonotype has a count of ten or more. The rearrangement joins TRBV12-3 or TRBV12-4 to TRBJ1-4; TRBD1 might be the D (5 bases). The CDR3 has 16 residues. The V end lost 6 bases, the J end lost 7 bases, and 21 bases lay between the germline ends. The CDR3 spells CASSFDSWSDLEKLFF. The CDR3 nucleotides read TGTGCCAGCAGCTTCGACAGTTGGAGTGATCTTGAAAAACTGTTTTTT.

This clonotype showed up many times. V gene TRBV20-1 combines with J gene TRBJ1-2; D is undetermined. Trimming cost V 6 bases and J 2 bases, with 13 bases left between them. CDR1 DFQATT and CDR2 SNEGSKA come from the germline V gene (reference sequence). CDR3 length equals 13 residues. CDR3 coding DNA: TGCAGTGCAGTGGGTGAGCTCAACTATGGCTACACCTTC. Amino acids: CSAVGELNYGYTF.

This clonotype was observed at least ten times. V usage is TRBV5-1 and J usage is TRBJ2-7; TRBD1 matches at 7 bases. V shed 3 bases and J 0 bases; nucleotides not matched to a gene: 0. The CDR3 covers 13 residues. The germline V gene has CDR1 SGHRS and CDR2 YFSETQ. The CDR3 region has the DNA TGCGCCAGCAGCTGGGACAGCTCCTACGAGCAGTACTTC. It codes for CASSWDSSYEQYF. Complete variable domain (other parts from reference TRBV5-1 and TRBJ2-7): KAGVTQTPRYLIKTRGQQVTLSCSPISGHRSVSWYQQTPGQGLQFLFEYFSETQRNKGNFPGRFSGRQFSNSRSEMNVSTLELGDSALYLCASSWDSSYEQYFGPGTRLTVT.

In this sample, this clonotype turned up many times. V gene TRBV20-1 combines with J gene TRBJ1-1; D unresolved. V lost 7 bases and J lost 2, with 8 bases in between. Per germline, CDR1 DFQATT and CDR2 SNEGSKA (reference sequence). There are 11 residues in the CDR3. This CDR3 reads CSVLPNTEAFF. CDR3 coding DNA: TGCAGTGTTCTCCCCAACACTGAAGCTTTCTTT.

Ten or more counts support this clonotype. V and J are TRBV5-1 and TRBJ2-2, with D possibly being TRBD1 (5 bases). The ends were cut back, 0 bases at V and 6 bases at J, with 12 bases in the middle. The germline V gene has CDR1 SGHRS and CDR2 YFSETQ. This CDR3 is 15 amino acids long. CDR3 DNA: TGCGCCAGCAGCTTGGGACAGAAGCCTGCCGGGGAGCTGTTTTTT. Amino acid sequence: CASSLGQKPAGELFF.

This clonotype was seen only once. This may arise from a read error, as a much more abundant clone is one base away. The chain uses TRBV29-1 and TRBJ1-2; D might be TRBD1 (6 bases). Germline V gives CDR1 SQVTM, CDR2 ANQGSEA. There are 15 residues in the CDR3. Trimming shortened V by 5 bases and J by 5 bases, and 21 bases separated the two germline ends. The CDR3 loop is CSVHRTELESYGYTF. CDR3 bases: TGCAGCGTTCACAGGACAGAACTGGAGAGTTATGGCTACACCTTC.

This clonotype was observed at least ten times. V and J are TRBV28 and TRBJ2-4, with D unclear. The CDR3 covers 16 residues. The germline V gene encodes CDR1 MDHEN and CDR2 SYDVKM. Trimming cost V 5 bases and J 0 bases, with 14 bases left between them. Here the CDR3 reads CASSALDFLAKNIQYF. The CDR3 DNA reads as TGTGCCAGCAGTGCTTTAGACTTTCTAGCCAAAAACATTCAGTACTTC.